This TCR beta chain was documented in a study of cytomegalovirus exposure and HLA in healthy donors. When sampled, the donors appeared nominally healthy, though they likely had unrecorded immune exposures. This CDR3 comprises 12 residues. Between the trimmed V and J ends, which lost 2 bases and 7 bases, there was a span of 8 bases. CDR1 is SGHTA, CDR2 FQGNSA, per germline. The PCR employed 60 Vbeta primers together with 13 Jbeta primers. The method was immunoSEQ multiplex PCR; TCRdb's version includes in-frame clones alone and lacks a portion of them. The sample holds about 160,000 clones. What was sequenced was PBMCs. This chain links TRBV7-2 with TRBJ1-2; D possibly corresponds to TRBD1 (6 bases). This TCR came from a woman in her fifties or sixties in good health and CMV-seronegative. CDR3 nucleotides: TGTGCCAGCAGCTTAACCAGGGGTGGCTACACCTTC. Residues: CASSLTRGGYTF.